Presented here are 25 T cell receptor beta chains from one specimen sequenced in a study of identical twins. TCRdb fed the 5' RACE reads into MiXCR, producing one record per CDR3 protein. The sample yields 1.5 million to 2 million distinct CDR3 sequences, around 33% seen once. Material for sequencing was cord blood. Source of these receptors: a newborn girl in good health.

This chain connects TRBV13 to TRBJ2-5, with TRBD1 matching over 8 bases. The DNA end favors TRBJ2-7, so the J call may be wrong. The CDR3 has 14 residues. Per the germline V gene, CDR1 is PRHDT and CDR2 is FYEKMQ (reference sequence). In nucleotides, the CDR3 is TGTGCCAGCAGCCTCCAGGGGGCAGTTTACGAGCAGTACTTC. Its translation is CASSLQGAVYEQYF.

The rearrangement joins TRBV7-9 to TRBJ1-5; D may be TRBD1 (5 bases). CDR1 is SEHNR and CDR2 is FQNEAQ in the germline V gene (reference sequence). This CDR3 has 11 residues. V was cut by 8 bases and J by 7 bases, with 9 bases left in between. The CDR3 loop is CASGGRQPQHF. DNA of the CDR3: TGTGCCAGCGGGGGGAGACAGCCCCAGCATTTT.

The chain uses TRBV5-1 and TRBJ2-3; D possibly matches TRBD1 or TRBD2 (6 bases each). The V and J ends lost 4 bases and 0 bases respectively, with 15 bases between them. Germline V gene lookup returns CDR1 SGHRS and CDR2 YFSETQ. This CDR3 is 16 amino acids long. CDR3 DNA: TGCGCCAGCAGCCTGGCGGGACATTCTAGCACAGATACGCAGTATTTT. It translates to CASSLAGHSSTDTQYF.

V gene TRBV5-6 combines with J gene TRBJ2-7; no clear D. The CDR3 extends over 14 amino acids. V gave up 0 bases and J gave up 2 bases, with 9 bases separating them. Germline V gene data show CDR1 as SGHDT and CDR2 as YYEEEE. CDR3 sequence: CASSLGQLPYEQYF. CDR3 in DNA: TGTGCCAGCAGCTTGGGGCAGTTACCCTACGAGCAGTACTTC.

This clonotype was detected ten times or more. This rearrangement joins TRBV10-3 to TRBJ1-2, with D perhaps matching TRBD1 (5 bases). Germline lookup yields CDR1 ENHRY and CDR2 SYGVKD. This CDR3 is 13 amino acids long. The V and J ends lost 6 bases and 0 bases respectively, with 8 bases between them. In nucleotides, the CDR3 is TGTGCCATCAGCGGGGCGGCTAACTATGGCTACACCTTC. Its translation: CAISGAANYGYTF.

The rearrangement links TRBV20-1 to TRBJ1-5; 7 positions agree with TRBD1. With V trimmed by 0 bases and J by 6 bases, 11 bases remained unmatched. CDR1 is DFQATT, CDR2 SNEGSKA, per germline (reference sequence). CDR3 size: 16 residues. The CDR3 spells CSARDLDRENRQPQHF. Written as DNA, the CDR3 is TGCAGTGCTAGAGATTTAGACAGGGAGAACCGTCAGCCCCAGCATTTT.

V usage is TRBV5-6 and J usage is TRBJ2-7; 16 bases align to TRBD2. There are 17 residues in the CDR3. The germline V gene has CDR1 SGHDT and CDR2 YYEEEE. The V gene end was trimmed by 0 bases and the J gene end by 7 bases; junction bases not matched to a gene: 7. CDR3 coding DNA: TGTGCCAGCAGCTTGGGGGGACTAGCGGGAGGGCCGGGAGAGCAGTACTTC. It is translated as CASSLGGLAGGPGEQYF. The whole variable domain, filled in from reference TRBV5-6 and TRBJ2-7, reads DAGVTQSPTHLIKTRGQQVTLRCSPKSGHDTVSWYQQALGQGPQFIFQYYEEEERQRGNFPDRFSGHQFPNYSSELNVNALLLGDSALYLCASSLGGLAGGPGEQYFGPGTRLTVT.

This chain joins TRBV27 and TRBJ2-4; possible D gene TRBD1, 5 bases. CDR1 and CDR2 from the germline V gene are MNHEY and SMNVEV (reference sequence). This CDR3 is built from 14 residues. V dropped 6 bases and J dropped 1 base, with 10 bases sitting between them. CDR3 nucleotides: TGTGCCAGCAGGGCAGGGTTGGCCAAAAACATTCAGTACTTC. This sequence encodes CASRAGLAKNIQYF.

The genes are TRBV20-1 and TRBJ2-3, with 16 bases lining up with TRBD2. The V gene end was trimmed by 3 bases and the J gene end by 14 bases; junction bases not matched to a gene: 11. The germline gives CDR1 DFQATT, CDR2 SNEGSKA (reference sequence). The CDR3 totals 15 residues. CDR3 amino acids: CSASIGTSGGAVPYF. CDR3 nucleotides: TGCAGTGCTAGTATCGGGACTAGCGGGGGGGCGGTTCCGTATTTT.

The J gene is TRBJ2-3, the V gene TRBV20-1, with D tentatively TRBD2 (6 bases). CDR1 and CDR2 from the germline V gene are DFQATT and SNEGSKA (reference sequence). The V end lost 5 bases, the J end lost 3 bases, and 18 bases lay between the germline ends. There are 15 residues in the CDR3. This CDR3 is CSASQGGVTTDTQYF. The CDR3 region has the DNA TGCAGTGCTTCCCAGGGCGGGGTCACAACAGATACGCAGTATTTT.

The rearrangement uses TRBV3-1 and TRBJ2-3; possibly TRBD1 or TRBD2 for D (5 bases each). The CDR3 is 17 amino acids. Trimming pared 3 bases from V and 1 base from J, leaving 17 bases between. CDR1 and CDR2 from the germline V gene are LGHDT and YNNKEL (reference sequence). CDR3 sequence: CASSHEVTVGGTDTQYF. Here the CDR3 DNA reads TGTGCCAGCAGCCACGAAGTTACAGTGGGGGGCACAGATACGCAGTATTTT.

The chain joins TRBV7-8 to TRBJ1-5; the D gene is possibly TRBD1 (5 bases). V lost 10 bases and J lost 5, with 15 bases in between. Germline-derived CDR1 and CDR2 are SGHVS and FQNEAQ. The CDR3 has 13 residues. The CDR3 region is CATAQGKDQPQHF. The CDR3 coding sequence is TGTGCCACTGCCCAGGGTAAGGATCAGCCCCAGCATTTT.

J is TRBJ2-5 and V is TRBV12-3 or TRBV12-4; D unclear. Deletions cut 3 bases from V and 9 bases from J, with 11 bases between. The CDR3 totals 12 residues. The DNA for the CDR3 is TGTGCCAGCAGTTTTAGATCAAGGGCCCAGTACTTC. This encodes CASSFRSRAQYF.

A few counts support this clonotype. The chain recombines TRBV16 with TRBJ1-1, with D perhaps matching TRBD1 (5 bases). V lost 3 bases and J lost 4, with 12 bases in between. Germline lookup yields CDR1 KGHSY and CDR2 FQNENV. CDR3 length: 14 amino acids. This CDR3 is CASSQWSGSTEAFF. The CDR3 DNA follows: TGTGCCAGCAGCCAGTGGTCAGGGAGCACTGAAGCTTTCTTT.

V usage is TRBV12-3 or TRBV12-4 and J usage is TRBJ1-6; 7 bases are a match to TRBD1. V lost 8 bases, J lost 2 bases, and 6 bases stayed unmatched. The CDR3 covers 15 residues. The DNA for the CDR3 is TGTGCCAGCGGCAAAGACAGGGCCTATAATTCACCCCTCCACTTT. Residues: CASGKDRAYNSPLHF.

This clonotype turned up a few times. The chain uses TRBV4-1 and TRBJ2-7; D unclear. The V and J ends lost 3 bases and 4 bases respectively, with 10 bases between them. Germline V gene data show CDR1 as MGHRA and CDR2 as YSYEKL. The CDR3 length is 13 residues. CDR3 DNA: TGCGCCAGCAGCCATCGCCCCCAGTACGAGCAGTACTTC. This codes for CASSHRPQYEQYF.

The CDR3 loop reads CASSEDFSTDTQYF. CDR3 nucleotide sequence: TGTGCCAGCAGTGAAGACTTTTCCACAGATACGCAGTATTTT. The chain joins TRBV2 to TRBJ2-3; D is unclear. V was clipped by 1 base and J by 2 bases, with 7 bases between them. The CDR3 has 14 amino acids. Germline V gene data show CDR1 as SNHLY and CDR2 as FYNNEI.

The genes are TRBV5-1 and TRBJ1-1; TRBD1 is a possible D gene (5 bases). V lost 4 bases, J lost 1 base, and 14 bases lay in between. The CDR3 runs to 15 residues. Per the germline V gene, CDR1 is SGHRS and CDR2 is YFSETQ. The CDR3 here is CASSPGLIWNTEAFF. CDR3 coding DNA: TGCGCCAGCAGCCCGGGACTTATTTGGAACACTGAAGCTTTCTTT.

The rearrangement joins TRBV6-1 to TRBJ2-7; D uncertain. The CDR3 length is 16 residues. The ends were cut back, 1 base at V and 2 bases at J, with 15 bases in the middle. The germline V gene has CDR1 MNHNS and CDR2 SASEGT. This chain's CDR3 is CASSEVLSGLAYEQYF. CDR3 DNA sequence: TGTGCCAGCAGTGAAGTTTTGTCTGGTCTCGCCTACGAGCAGTACTTC.

This clonotype has only a few counts. J is TRBJ2-7 and V is TRBV20-1; TRBD1 matches at 9 bases. Unmatched junction bases numbered 11, after V lost 5 bases and J lost 0 bases. There are 16 residues in the CDR3. The germline V gene has CDR1 DFQATT and CDR2 SNEGSKA (reference sequence). For the CDR3, the DNA is TGCAGTGCTGCGGACAGGGGCCCCTTCAGCTCCTACGAGCAGTACTTC. It yields the protein CSAADRGPFSSYEQYF.

The sample holds one count of this clonotype. The V gene is TRBV20-1, the J gene TRBJ1-5; D uncertain. V lost 1 base and J lost 3, with 13 bases in between. The CDR3 loop spans 15 amino acids. Germline CDR1 and CDR2: DFQATT and SNEGSKA (reference sequence). The CDR3, as DNA: TGCAGTGCTAGAGTGGGTCCAGCGAACAATCAGCCCCAGCATTTT. Protein sequence: CSARVGPANNQPQHF.

The table lists this clonotype with a few counts. V is TRBV2 and J is TRBJ2-7; D is unresolved. Germline V gene lookup returns CDR1 SNHLY and CDR2 FYNNEI. The CDR3 extends over 14 amino acids. Trimming pared 4 bases from V and 2 bases from J, leaving 12 bases between. The CDR3 DNA is TGTGCCAGCAGTGTGGCCACAAGACCCTACGAGCAGTACTTC. This codes for CASSVATRPYEQYF.

In DNA form, the CDR3 reads TGCAGTGCTAGAGTGGGGACAGGCGCCTATGGCTACACCTTC. As protein: CSARVGTGAYGYTF. The J gene is TRBJ1-2, the V gene TRBV20-1; 8 nucleotides match TRBD1. The J segment lost 4 bases and the V segment lost 1 base, leaving 5 bases of the junction unmatched. The germline V gene encodes CDR1 DFQATT and CDR2 SNEGSKA (reference sequence). The CDR3 is 14 residues long.

This clonotype was counted at least ten times. The gene calls are TRBV29-1 and TRBJ2-7, with D maybe TRBD2 (6 bases). Germline-derived CDR1 and CDR2 are SQVTM and ANQGSEA. CDR3 length equals 12 residues. Trimming shortened V by 4 bases and J by 2 bases, and 9 bases separated the two germline ends. CDR3 nucleotide sequence: TGCAGCGTTGCAACTAGCCCCTACGAGCAGTACTTC. Translated: CSVATSPYEQYF.

In its sample, this clonotype was seen a few times. V usage is TRBV10-2 and J usage is TRBJ2-3; 11 bases map to TRBD2. Germline CDR1 is WSHSY and CDR2 is SAAADI. V lost 6 bases and J lost 4; bases outside the gene matches: 6. The length of the CDR3 is 15 residues. In DNA, the CDR3 is TGCGCCAGCAGGGAGCTAGCGGGGGGCCCAGATACGCAGTATTTT. Its protein product is CASRELAGGPDTQYF.